Following are 3 T cell receptor beta chains from one sample sequenced in a study of lymphopenia after photon versus proton radiotherapy. Generated by immunoSEQ multiplex PCR, the TCRdb table keeps only in-frame clones and is missing some. The data contain nearly 7,500 clones, roughly 93% of them singletons. Sample: peripheral blood, taken from a patient treated with photon-based radiotherapy. Receptor source: a woman in her fifties or sixties with cholangiocarcinoma.

The chain carries TRBV25-1 and TRBJ1-1; D not certain. From germline, CDR1 is MGHDK and CDR2 SYGVNS. The CDR3 length is 14 residues. V lost 4 bases, J lost 0 bases, and 9 bases lay in between. DNA of the CDR3: TGTGCCAGCAGTGTCATAGATATGAACACTGAAGCTTTCTTT. It encodes CASSVIDMNTEAFF.

The chain is built from TRBV4-1 and TRBJ1-4, with TRBD1 matching 8 bases. The germline V gene has CDR1 MGHRA and CDR2 YSYEKL. J was trimmed by 0 bases and V by 5 bases; bases with no gene match: 17. The CDR3 is 20 amino acids. The chain's CDR3 is CASSTIRQGRLDATNEKLFF. Here the CDR3 DNA reads TGCGCCAGCAGCACGATTCGACAGGGGCGGTTAGATGCAACTAATGAAAAACTGTTTTTT.

The J gene is TRBJ1-3, the V gene TRBV14; the match to TRBD1 covers 8 bases. The CDR3 runs 15 residues. The germline gives CDR1 SGHDN, CDR2 FVKESK. J gave up 7 bases and V 4 bases, and 9 bases lay outside the gene matches. The CDR3 here is CASSPRGRGHNTIYF. CDR3 nucleotide sequence: TGTGCCAGCAGCCCGCGGGGCAGGGGGCACAACACCATATATTTT. Using reference TRBV14 and TRBJ1-3 for the parts outside the CDR3, the full variable domain is EAGVTQFPSHSVIEKGQTVTLRCDPISGHDNLYWYRRVMGKEIKFLLHFVKESKQDESGMPNNRFLAERTGGTYSTLKVQPAELEDSGVYFCASSPRGRGHNTIYFGEGSWLTVV.